The next 4 T cell receptor beta chains were all read from a single sample in a study of cytomegalovirus exposure and HLA in healthy donors. Primers for the PCR totalled 60 Vbeta and 13 Jbeta. This table comes from immunoSEQ multiplex PCR, and its TCRdb copy is limited to in-frame clones, with some not included. The sample contains 150,000 to 200,000 clones, just under 80% of which appear only once. What was sequenced was PBMCs. The receptors were sampled from a man younger than 40 in good health and CMV-seronegative.

In this sample, this clone turned up once. The V call is TRBV30, the J call TRBJ1-1; possible D gene TRBD1, 5 bases. V was clipped by 5 bases and J by 0 bases, with 16 bases between them. This CDR3 is built from 15 residues. Germline-derived CDR1 and CDR2 are GTSNPN and SVGIG (reference sequence). DNA for the CDR3: TGTGCCTGGGGGGTTAGAAGGGACTTGAACACTGAAGCTTTCTTT. Translated, it gives CAWGVRRDLNTEAFF.

The sample holds a few counts of this clone. This chain joins TRBV5-6 and TRBJ2-7, with 8 bases fitting TRBD1. V lost 4 bases, J lost 2 bases, and 8 bases stayed unmatched. Germline V gene lookup returns CDR1 SGHDT and CDR2 YYEEEE. This CDR3 spans 15 amino acids. In DNA form, the CDR3 reads TGTGCCAGCAGCCCAATCGGGGACAGGACCTACGAGCAGTACTTC. It is translated as CASSPIGDRTYEQYF.

V is TRBV5-5 and J is TRBJ2-7; a weak D match, TRBD2 (5 bases). In germline, CDR1 is SGHKS, CDR2 YYEKEE (reference sequence). The CDR3 is 12 residues long. V dropped 4 bases and J dropped 4 bases, with 9 bases sitting between them. CDR3 loop: CASSKEGYEQYF. CDR3 coding DNA: TGTGCCAGCAGCAAAGAGGGTTACGAGCAGTACTTC.

V usage is TRBV7-9 and J usage is TRBJ2-3; the match to TRBD1 covers 7 bases. The germline gives CDR1 SEHNR, CDR2 FQNEAQ (reference sequence). Trimming took 5 bases from V and 4 from J; bases not matched to a gene: 12. This CDR3 spans 16 amino acids. CDR3 region: CASSHKTGVGSDTQYF. CDR3 DNA sequence: TGTGCCAGCAGCCATAAAACAGGGGTCGGCTCAGATACGCAGTATTTT.